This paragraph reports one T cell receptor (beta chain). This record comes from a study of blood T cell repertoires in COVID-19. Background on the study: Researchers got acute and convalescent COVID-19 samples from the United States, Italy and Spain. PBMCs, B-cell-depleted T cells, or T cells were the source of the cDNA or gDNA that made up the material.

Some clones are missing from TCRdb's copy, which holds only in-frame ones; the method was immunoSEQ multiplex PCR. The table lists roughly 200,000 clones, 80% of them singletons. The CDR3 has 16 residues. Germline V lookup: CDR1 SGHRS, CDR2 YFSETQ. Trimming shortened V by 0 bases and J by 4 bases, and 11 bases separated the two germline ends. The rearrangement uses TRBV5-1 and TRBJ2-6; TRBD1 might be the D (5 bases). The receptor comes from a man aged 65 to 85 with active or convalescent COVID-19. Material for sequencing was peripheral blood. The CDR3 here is CASSLAGQGGANVLTF. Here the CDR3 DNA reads TGCGCCAGCAGCTTGGCAGGGCAGGGAGGGGCCAACGTCCTGACTTTC. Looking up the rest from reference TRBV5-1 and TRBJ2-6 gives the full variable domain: KAGVTQTPRYLIKTRGQQVTLSCSPISGHRSVSWYQQTPGQGLQFLFEYFSETQRNKGNFPGRFSGRQFSNSRSEMNVSTLELGDSALYLCASSLAGQGGANVLTFGAGSRLTVL.